This T cell receptor beta chain is drawn from a study of cytomegalovirus exposure and HLA in healthy donors. General study findings and limits: Later on, an analysis found that several of the most significant clusters appeared to be linked to common viral pathogens, which included parvovirus B19. Many donors shared some public TCRs, even though most TCR sequences were rare.

In this sample, this clone turned up once. The antigen remains undetermined. CDR1 is SQVTM and CDR2 is ANQGSEA in the germline V gene. Trimming took 2 bases from V and 9 from J, leaving 8 bases between them. This CDR3 comprises 11 residues. PCR was performed using 60 Vbeta and 13 Jbeta primers. Data came from immunoSEQ multiplex PCR; TCRdb stores just in-frame clones and leaves some out. This sample carries under 200,000 clones, approximately 71% of them seen once, and the ten largest clones take roughly 7.1%. This chain connects TRBV29-1 to TRBJ2-1, with D perhaps TRBD2 (7 bases). This clonotype originated in a woman aged 35 to 49 in good health and CMV-seropositive. The sample was PBMCs. CDR3 sequence reads: CSVERGGEQFF. CDR3 coding DNA: TGCAGCGTTGAAAGGGGGGGTGAGCAGTTCTTC.